One and the same sample provided the 8 T cell receptor beta chains below, sequenced in a study of cytomegalovirus exposure and HLA in healthy donors. Researchers ran the PCR with 60 Vbeta and 13 Jbeta primers. TCRdb's copy holds only in-frame clones and misses some; the assay was immunoSEQ multiplex PCR. The sample records roughly 150,000 clones, approximately 83% being singletons. Sequencing was carried out using PBMCs. The receptors here all came from a man between 40 and 49 years old in good health and CMV-seronegative.

The J gene is TRBJ2-1, the V gene TRBV25-1, with a tentative D call TRBD1 (5 bases). V shed 1 base and J shed 4 bases, with 11 bases lying between them. Germline V gives CDR1 MGHDK, CDR2 SYGVNS. The CDR3 sequence is 15 residues long. CDR3 amino acids: CASSEWGRVYNEQFF. DNA for the CDR3: TGTGCCAGCAGTGAATGGGGCCGGGTTTACAATGAGCAGTTCTTC.

The genes are TRBV5-1 and TRBJ2-7; 7 nucleotides agree with TRBD2. The V segment lost 0 bases and the J segment 2 bases; nucleotides outside the gene matches: 5. Germline V gene data show CDR1 as SGHRS and CDR2 as YFSETQ. This CDR3 is 15 amino acids long. This CDR3 is CASSLVPSGPYEQYF. The CDR3 coding sequence is TGCGCCAGCAGCTTGGTGCCTAGCGGACCCTACGAGCAGTACTTC.

The V call is TRBV2, the J call TRBJ2-3, with 7 bases matching TRBD2. CDR3 length: 14 residues. In germline, CDR1 is SNHLY, CDR2 FYNNEI. Unmatched junction bases numbered 4, after V lost 4 bases and J lost 3 bases. As DNA, the CDR3 is TGTGCCAGCAGTGGTCGGGGAGGGACAGATACGCAGTATTTT. Amino acids: CASSGRGGTDTQYF.

The V gene is TRBV29-1, the J gene TRBJ2-7; possible D gene TRBD2, 7 bases. The CDR3 loop spans 13 amino acids. Germline CDR1 and CDR2: SQVTM and ANQGSEA. Trimming cost V 2 bases and J 2 bases, with 10 bases left between them. CDR3 region: CSVEFGGPYEQYF. CDR3 nucleotide sequence: TGCAGCGTTGAATTCGGGGGGCCCTACGAGCAGTACTTC.

The chain uses TRBV27 and TRBJ2-7; 9 bases line up with TRBD2. The V segment lost 7 bases and the J segment 4 bases; nucleotides outside the gene matches: 11. Looked up from germline, CDR1 is MNHEY and CDR2 is SMNVEV (reference sequence). The length of the CDR3 is 15 residues. The CDR3 is CASTLREGGRYEQYF. CDR3 bases: TGTGCCAGCACCTTGCGGGAGGGCGGGAGGTACGAGCAGTACTTC.

The chain combines TRBV7-9 with TRBJ2-1; 7 bases are a match to TRBD1. Per germline, CDR1 SEHNR and CDR2 FQNEAQ (reference sequence). The V and J ends lost 2 bases and 4 bases, in that order; junction bases with no gene match: 8. This CDR3 has 16 amino acids. The CDR3 reads CASSLYRGFEYNEQFF. DNA for the CDR3: TGTGCCAGCAGCTTATACAGGGGCTTCGAGTACAATGAGCAGTTCTTC. Looking up the rest from reference TRBV7-9 and TRBJ2-1 gives the full variable domain: DTGVSQNPRHKITKRGQNVTFRCDPISEHNRLYWYRQTLGQGPEFLTYFQNEAQLEKSRLLSDRFSAERPKGSFSTLEIQRTEQGDSAMYLCASSLYRGFEYNEQFFGPGTRLTVL.

The V call is TRBV6-1, the J call TRBJ1-1; D is ambiguous. Deletions cut 4 bases from V and 10 bases from J, with 16 bases between. This CDR3 is 13 amino acids long. Looked up from germline, CDR1 is MNHNS and CDR2 is SASEGT. The CDR3 here is CASSVEGSIGAFF. The DNA of the CDR3 is TGTGCCAGCAGTGTTGAGGGTAGTATTGGAGCTTTCTTT.

J is TRBJ1-1 and V is TRBV28, with a weak D call TRBD1 (5 bases). The CDR3 spans 15 residues. V lost 1 base, J lost 0 bases, and 9 bases lay in between. CDR1 is MDHEN and CDR2 is SYDVKM in the germline V gene. CDR3 nucleotide sequence: TGTGCCAGCAGTTTATTATGGGGGGTGAACACTGAAGCTTTCTTT. It specifies CASSLLWGVNTEAFF.